The 22 T cell receptor beta chains below were found in one sample sequenced in a study of T cell responses to AZD1222 COVID-19 vaccine (dated by TCRdb to 2020 to 2023). Libraries were made using the immunoSEQ multiplex PCR assay. The immuneACCESS repertoire file appears here via TCRdb, limited to in-frame rearrangements. These files lack a portion of the clones; in checked studies, under half of the deficit traces to unresolved V genes, and the cause of the others is not known. In this sample the table shows 95,000 to 150,000 clones, about 90% of which occur a single time. The ten largest clones capture around 4.5% of the sample. The sample's time point label is to be understood as: baseline before first vaccination. The meaning of the sample's treatment or condition label: meningococcal conjugate vaccine given as trial control. The starting material was peripheral blood, obtained on day 0 of MenACWY control vaccination. The source of these receptors is an adult in good health.

This clone was seen just once. The V gene is TRBV28, the J gene TRBJ2-3; possibly TRBD2 for D (5 bases). The CDR3 covers 15 residues. With 4 bases removed from V and 2 bases from J, the gap between germline ends came to 13 bases. Germline CDR1 reads MDHEN; CDR2 reads SYDVKM. CDR3 coding DNA: TGTGCCAGCAGTTCCACGAGGGATTTCACAGATACGCAGTATTTT. Translated: CASSSTRDFTDTQYF.

V and J are TRBV6-5 and TRBJ2-7; 7 bases fit TRBD1. The V gene's germline CDR1 is MNHEY and CDR2 SVGAGI. This CDR3 comprises 14 residues. V was pared by 6 bases and J by 2 bases, with 7 bases of the junction left unmatched. This chain's CDR3 is CASRGDRAPYEQYF. The CDR3 DNA reads as TGTGCCAGCAGGGGGGACAGAGCCCCCTACGAGCAGTACTTC.

The gene calls are TRBV4-2 and TRBJ2-2; D remains unclear. Per germline, CDR1 LGHNA and CDR2 YNFKEQ. V lost 5 bases, J lost 7 bases, and 8 bases lay in between. The CDR3 sequence is 12 residues long. The CDR3 sequence: CASSYLGGELFF. The CDR3 nucleotides read TGTGCCAGCAGCTACCTGGGCGGGGAGCTGTTTTTT.

The chain recombines TRBV18 with TRBJ1-5, with a possible D match to TRBD1 (5 bases). Germline V gene sequence: CDR1 KGHSH, CDR2 LQKENI. The CDR3 has 13 amino acids. V was cut by 6 bases and J by 6 bases, with 12 bases left in between. The CDR3 coding sequence is TGTGCCAGCTCGGCCGCCAGGGCTCAGCCCCAGCATTTT. Its protein product is CASSAARAQPQHF.

This clone showed up just once. V gene TRBV4-2 combines with J gene TRBJ2-1; 8 bases fit TRBD2. V trimming: 1 base; J trimming: 4 bases; junction bases outside the gene matches: 9. The CDR3 totals 17 residues. CDR1 is LGHNA, CDR2 YNFKEQ, per germline. DNA of the CDR3: TGTGCCAGCAGCCAAGGTACTAGCGGAAGTTCGTACAATGAGCAGTTCTTC. Encoded protein: CASSQGTSGSSYNEQFF.

The rearrangement links TRBV4-1 to TRBJ2-7; 7 positions agree with TRBD1. The trim removed 4 bases at V and 2 bases at J, leaving 8 bases unmatched. Germline CDR1 MGHRA, CDR2 YSYEKL. The CDR3 contains 15 residues. This CDR3 reads CASSPRWTGPYEQYV. The DNA of the CDR3 is TGCGCCAGCAGCCCCCGTTGGACAGGACCCTACGAGCAGTACGTC.

This chain joins TRBV11-2 and TRBJ2-3, with D unclear. Germline V lookup: CDR1 SGHAT, CDR2 FQNNGV. V dropped 0 bases and J dropped 6 bases, with 10 bases sitting between them. The CDR3 consists of 14 residues. CDR3 protein: CASSLEGPGDTQYF. CDR3 nucleotide sequence: TGTGCCAGCAGCTTAGAAGGCCCGGGCGATACGCAGTATTTT.

This clone was observed a handful of times. The chain employs TRBV6-5 and TRBJ2-7; D gene unclear. Looked up from germline, CDR1 is MNHEY and CDR2 is SVGAGI. This CDR3 is built from 15 residues. Trimming removed 6 bases at V and 0 bases at J, with 15 bases between. CDR3 sequence reads: CASSQLVGASYEQYF. CDR3 DNA sequence: TGTGCCAGCAGCCAATTAGTCGGAGCCTCCTACGAGCAGTACTTC.

This sequence joins TRBV6-2 or TRBV6-3 and TRBJ1-5; 7 positions agree with TRBD1. Per the germline V gene, CDR1 is MNHEY and CDR2 is SVGEGT. V dropped 0 bases and J dropped 5; count of bases not matched to a gene: 7. This CDR3 region has 16 residues. CDR3 residues: CASSYSLTGLDQPQHF. The CDR3 DNA is TGTGCCAGCAGTTACTCGTTGACAGGGCTAGATCAGCCCCAGCATTTT.

This chain joins TRBV3-1 (or the pseudogene TRBV3-2) and TRBJ1-1; 7 bases match TRBD1. Germline V gene data show CDR1 as LGHDT and CDR2 as YNNKEL (reference sequence). This CDR3 is 15 amino acids long. V lost 4 bases, J lost 1 base, and 6 bases stayed unmatched. CDR3 in DNA: TGTGCCAGCAGCCCAATCGGGACAGCGAACACTGAAGCTTTCTTT. Its protein is CASSPIGTANTEAFF.

The V gene is TRBV19, the J gene TRBJ1-5, with TRBD1 matching over 8 bases. Germline assignment: CDR1 LNHDA and CDR2 SQIVND (reference sequence). This CDR3 comprises 16 residues. V was clipped by 8 bases and J by 1 base; unmatched bases: 10. The CDR3 reads CASFSTDRESNQPQHF. For the CDR3, the DNA is TGTGCCAGTTTTTCTACGGACAGGGAGAGCAATCAGCCCCAGCATTTT. Filled out from reference TRBV19 and TRBJ1-5, the complete variable domain reads DGGITQSPKYLFRKEGQNVTLSCEQNLNHDAMYWYRQDPGQGLRLIYYSQIVNDFQKGDIAEGYSVSREKKESFPLTVTSAQKNPTAFYLCASFSTDRESNQPQHFGDGTRLSIL.

The chain has TRBV5-1 and TRBJ1-2; TRBD1 matches 10 bases. The CDR3 is 14 amino acids. CDR1 is SGHRS and CDR2 is YFSETQ in the germline V gene. Trimming cost V 4 bases and J 5 bases; bases outside gene matches: 5. CDR3 protein: CASSAGQGGYGYTF. The CDR3, as DNA: TGCGCCAGCAGCGCAGGACAGGGGGGGTATGGCTACACCTTC.

The chain couples TRBV27 to TRBJ1-5; D uncertain. The CDR3 contains 13 residues. CDR1 is MNHEY, CDR2 SMNVEV, per germline (reference sequence). Trimming left V 4 bases short and J 3 bases short, with 7 bases between. CDR3 DNA: TGTGCCAGCAGTTACAGTCTCAATCAGCCCCAGCATTTT. It yields the protein CASSYSLNQPQHF.

The chain has TRBV28 and TRBJ2-3; 7 nucleotides line up with TRBD2. The CDR3 runs 16 residues. Trimming took 4 bases from V and 4 from J; bases not matched to a gene: 11. Germline CDR1 reads MDHEN; CDR2 reads SYDVKM. The CDR3 DNA reads as TGTGCCAGCAGTTCCGTATGGCGGGAGTCGGCAGATACGCAGTATTTT. Encoded protein: CASSSVWRESADTQYF.

The V gene is TRBV9, the J gene TRBJ2-3; D is possibly TRBD2 (6 bases). The length of the CDR3 is 16 residues. V gave up 0 bases and J gave up 3 bases, with 14 bases separating them. Germline lookup yields CDR1 SGDLS and CDR2 YYNGEE. The CDR3 DNA follows: TGTGCCAGCAGCGTAGGGGGGAGGCTTGCGACAGATACGCAGTATTTT. Translating gives CASSVGGRLATDTQYF.

The chain recombines TRBV28 with TRBJ2-3; 9 bases are shared with TRBD2. This CDR3 region has 17 residues. V dropped 5 bases and J dropped 4; count of bases not matched to a gene: 13. The germline V gene encodes CDR1 MDHEN and CDR2 SYDVKM. The CDR3 here is CASSTSVGLADSDTQYF. Here the CDR3 DNA reads TGTGCCAGCAGTACCTCGGTGGGACTAGCAGATTCAGATACGCAGTATTTT.

The chain recombines TRBV7-9 with TRBJ1-6; no clear D. The CDR3 has 14 amino acids. CDR1 SEHNR and CDR2 FQNEAQ come from the germline V gene (reference sequence). The germline V and J ends were trimmed by 1 base and 6 bases, with 7 bases remaining between them. The CDR3 DNA follows: TGTGCCAGCAGCTTAGAGGTCTTTAATTCACCCCTCCACTTT. It encodes CASSLEVFNSPLHF.

This clone showed up just once. This chain joins TRBV10-3 and TRBJ2-7; weak D call: TRBD2 (6 bases). With 0 bases removed from V and 3 bases from J, the gap between germline ends came to 9 bases. The CDR3 covers 14 residues. CDR1 and CDR2 from the germline V gene are ENHRY and SYGVKD. CDR3 sequence (DNA): TGTGCCATCAGTGAGTCGTACGGGGGCTACGAGCAGTACGTC. Translating it yields CAISESYGGYEQYV.

The chain employs TRBV3-1 (or the pseudogene TRBV3-2) and TRBJ1-1, with 7 nucleotides matching TRBD1. Unmatched junction bases numbered 2, after V lost 2 bases and J lost 5 bases. Per the germline V gene, CDR1 is LGHDT and CDR2 is YNNKEL (reference sequence). This CDR3 contains 13 residues. This CDR3 reads CASSQSGGTEAFF. The CDR3 DNA reads as TGTGCCAGCAGCCAATCAGGGGGGACTGAAGCTTTCTTT.

The rearrangement uses TRBV6-6 and TRBJ2-1, with TRBD2 as a possible D gene (7 bases). The length of the CDR3 is 15 residues. From germline, CDR1 is MNHNY and CDR2 SVGAGI (reference sequence). Trimming stripped 7 bases from V and 6 bases from J, with 19 bases between. The CDR3 sequence is CASMGWGGEGNEQFF. DNA for the CDR3: TGTGCCAGCATGGGGTGGGGGGGCGAGGGCAATGAGCAGTTCTTC.

The CDR3 region is CASSEGAGAGETQYF. The CDR3 DNA is TGTGCCAGCAGTGAAGGAGCGGGGGCCGGGGAGACCCAGTACTTC. The V and J genes are TRBV6-4 and TRBJ2-5; 8 nucleotides agree with TRBD2. Trimming took 3 bases from V and 5 from J; bases not matched to a gene: 8. Per the germline V gene, CDR1 is MRHNA and CDR2 is SNTAGT. The CDR3 covers 15 residues.

CDR3 sequence: CASSYPEWGLNQPQHF. The CDR3 DNA sequence: TGTGCCAGCAGTTACCCCGAGTGGGGACTCAATCAGCCCCAGCATTTT. The chain joins TRBV6-2 or TRBV6-3 to TRBJ1-5; tentative D call: TRBD1 (5 bases). This CDR3 is built from 16 residues. Germline CDR1 reads MNHEY; CDR2 reads SVGEGT. Trimming shortened V by 2 bases and J by 3 bases, and 14 bases separated the two germline ends.